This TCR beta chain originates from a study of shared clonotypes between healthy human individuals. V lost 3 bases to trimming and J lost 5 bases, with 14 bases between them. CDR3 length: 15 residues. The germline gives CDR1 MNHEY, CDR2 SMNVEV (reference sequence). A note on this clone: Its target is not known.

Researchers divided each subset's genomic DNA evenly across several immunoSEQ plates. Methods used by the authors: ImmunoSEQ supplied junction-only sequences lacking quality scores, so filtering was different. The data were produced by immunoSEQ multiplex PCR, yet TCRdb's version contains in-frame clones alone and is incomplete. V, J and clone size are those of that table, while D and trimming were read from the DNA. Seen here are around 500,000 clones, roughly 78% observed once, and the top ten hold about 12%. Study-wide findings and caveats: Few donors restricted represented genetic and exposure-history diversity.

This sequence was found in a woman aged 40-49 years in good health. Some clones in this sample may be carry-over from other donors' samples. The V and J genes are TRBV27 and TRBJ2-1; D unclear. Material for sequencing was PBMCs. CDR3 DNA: TGTGCCAGCAGTTTTGCCCGCTCCCCTCACAATGAGCAGTTCTTC. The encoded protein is CASSFARSPHNEQFF.